The 19 T cell receptor beta chains given below trace back to one sample, sequenced in a study of cytomegalovirus exposure and HLA in healthy donors. The PCR made use of 60 Vbeta and 13 Jbeta primers. The assay was immunoSEQ multiplex PCR, and TCRdb's table has in-frame clones only and misses some. The table lists approximately 80,000 clones, under 80% of them singletons. The sample comprised PBMCs. Receptors originate from a young man in good health and CMV-seropositive.

CDR3 in amino acids: CASTQGAKSNQPQHF. Here the CDR3 DNA reads TGTGCCAGTACCCAGGGGGCTAAGAGCAATCAGCCCCAGCATTTT. V is TRBV19 and J is TRBJ1-5; 8 nucleotides align to TRBD1. Germline loops: CDR1 LNHDA, CDR2 SQIVND (reference sequence). The CDR3 has 15 amino acids. The V and J ends lost 7 bases and 1 base, in that order; junction bases with no gene match: 6.

The gene calls are TRBV6-5 and TRBJ2-6; D ambiguous. Trimming removed 6 bases from V and 0 bases from J, with 9 bases in between. The CDR3 has 15 residues. Germline V gene data show CDR1 as MNHEY and CDR2 as SVGAGI. CDR3 in amino acids: CASSPTSSGANVLTF. CDR3 nucleotides: TGTGCCAGCAGCCCGACAAGCTCTGGGGCCAACGTCCTGACTTTC.

The chain carries TRBV5-1 and TRBJ2-1, with TRBD2 matching over 12 bases. Germline CDR1 is SGHRS and CDR2 is YFSETQ. Germline trimming cut 0 bases from V and 8 bases from J; bases unmatched to any gene: 3. The CDR3 has 15 amino acids. For the CDR3, the DNA is TGCGCCAGCAGCTTGGAGCCTAGCGGGGGGGATGAGCAGTTCTTC. This sequence encodes CASSLEPSGGDEQFF.

This clone is categorized as medium-sized. J is TRBJ1-1 and V is TRBV10-2; 7 bases map to TRBD1. The CDR3 covers 14 residues. Germline V gene lookup returns CDR1 WSHSY and CDR2 SAAADI. J gave up 6 bases and V 7 bases, and 11 bases lay outside the gene matches. The CDR3 nucleotides read TGCGCCAGCATGTATCCAGGGGGAGAGGCTGAAGCTTTCTTT. Translation gives CASMYPGGEAEAFF.

This clone has just a few counts. The chain joins TRBV6-1 to TRBJ1-6; D gene uncertain. CDR1 and CDR2 from the germline V gene are MNHNS and SASEGT. V lost 7 bases and J 7 bases, leaving 11 bases between the germline ends. The CDR3 totals 13 residues. CDR3 amino acids: CASKEGGNSPLHF. The CDR3 DNA is TGTGCCAGCAAGGAGGGAGGAAATTCACCCCTCCACTTT.

The chain links TRBV5-1 to TRBJ1-1, with a tentative D call TRBD1 (5 bases). The CDR3 is 14 residues long. V lost 0 bases to trimming and J lost 2 bases, with 8 bases between them. CDR1 is SGHRS, CDR2 YFSETQ, per germline. The CDR3 DNA sequence: TGCGCCAGCAGCTTGGAGCGGGACAACACTGAAGCTTTCTTT. Encoded protein: CASSLERDNTEAFF. Variable domain in full (rest from reference TRBV5-1 and TRBJ1-1): KAGVTQTPRYLIKTRGQQVTLSCSPISGHRSVSWYQQTPGQGLQFLFEYFSETQRNKGNFPGRFSGRQFSNSRSEMNVSTLELGDSALYLCASSLERDNTEAFFGQGTRLTVV.

The chain uses TRBV28 and TRBJ2-1, with 8 nucleotides matching TRBD2. The CDR3 consists of 12 residues. Germline CDR1 reads MDHEN; CDR2 reads SYDVKM. V was pared by 11 bases and J by 3 bases, with 3 bases of the junction left unmatched. CDR3 sequence: CAGGGIYNEQFF. CDR3 in DNA: TGTGCCGGCGGGGGGATCTACAATGAGCAGTTCTTC.

The gene calls are TRBV14 and TRBJ1-1; 7 bases are a match to TRBD1. The CDR3 loop spans 15 amino acids. The V and J ends lost 6 bases and 1 base, in that order; junction bases with no gene match: 8. Germline CDR1 reads SGHDN; CDR2 reads FVKESK. CDR3 loop: CASRLTGQQNTEAFF. The CDR3 DNA reads TGTGCCAGCAGGTTAACGGGACAGCAGAACACTGAAGCTTTCTTT. Full variable domain (missing parts from reference TRBV14 and TRBJ1-1): EAGVTQFPSHSVIEKGQTVTLRCDPISGHDNLYWYRRVMGKEIKFLLHFVKESKQDESGMPNNRFLAERTGGTYSTLKVQPAELEDSGVYFCASRLTGQQNTEAFFGQGTRLTVV.

The CDR3 DNA is TGTGCCAGCTCACCGTCCCTAGCGGGAGACACCGGGGAGCTGTTTTTT. This translates into CASSPSLAGDTGELFF. V usage is TRBV18 and J usage is TRBJ2-2; 10 bases fit TRBD2. CDR3 size: 16 residues. With V trimmed by 3 bases and J by 3 bases, 4 bases remained unmatched. Germline CDR1 KGHSH, CDR2 LQKENI.

The chain couples TRBV6-5 to TRBJ1-2; D not certain. Per germline, CDR1 MNHEY and CDR2 SVGAGI. The length of the CDR3 is 14 residues. The ends were cut back, 3 bases at V and 4 bases at J, with 12 bases in the middle. The CDR3 sequence: CASSYSTSGYGYTF. The CDR3 coding sequence is TGTGCCAGCAGTTATTCAACCAGCGGCTATGGCTACACCTTC.

The chain combines TRBV9 with TRBJ2-3, with D possibly being TRBD1 (6 bases). CDR1 and CDR2 (germline): SGDLS, YYNGEE. V was cut by 0 bases and J by 2 bases, with 16 bases left in between. This CDR3 spans 17 amino acids. CDR3 sequence (DNA): TGTGCCAGCAGCGTAGGCGCGTCCAGGGGAGACACAGATACGCAGTATTTT. Protein sequence: CASSVGASRGDTDTQYF.

Concerning this clone itself: The junction shows a germline mismatch at one end, possibly a read error. Within the sample, other DNA sequences also encode this same CDR3. This chain uses TRBV4-3 with TRBJ1-1, with D possibly matching TRBD1 (5 bases). The germline CDR1 and CDR2 sequences are LGHNA and YSLEER. This CDR3 is 16 amino acids long. CDR3: CASSQVPGQMNTEAFF. The CDR3 nucleotides are TGCGCCAGCAGCCAAGTCCCAGGACAAATGAACACTGAGGCTTTCTTT.

The CDR3 loop is CASSLGQGGLNEQFF. CDR3 nucleotides: TGCGCCAGCAGCTTAGGACAGGGGGGCCTCAATGAGCAGTTCTTC. The chain recombines TRBV5-1 with TRBJ2-1; 10 bases align to TRBD1. The CDR3 contains 15 residues. Trimming removed 2 bases from V and 6 bases from J; junction bases left unmatched: 5. Germline lookup yields CDR1 SGHRS and CDR2 YFSETQ.

This chain joins TRBV5-1 and TRBJ1-3; 9 bases align to TRBD1. CDR3 size: 15 residues. CDR1 SGHRS and CDR2 YFSETQ come from the germline V gene. V was pared by 4 bases and J by 1 base, with 3 bases of the junction left unmatched. CDR3: CASSGGTGSGNTIYF. CDR3 sequence (DNA): TGCGCCAGCAGCGGGGGGACAGGGTCTGGAAACACCATATATTTT.

The J gene is TRBJ1-2, the V gene TRBV4-1, with a possible D match to TRBD1 (6 bases). The V gene lost 4 bases and the J gene lost 5 bases, with 17 bases spanning the gap. Germline V gene data show CDR1 as MGHRA and CDR2 as YSYEKL. This CDR3 has 15 amino acids. CDR3 sequence: CASSPPGGGWYGYTF. CDR3 coding DNA: TGCGCCAGCAGCCCCCCGGGGGGGGGCTGGTATGGCTACACCTTC.

The table lists this clone with a few counts. The chain combines TRBV6-5 with TRBJ2-3; 9 nucleotides agree with TRBD1. With V trimmed by 5 bases and J by 4 bases, 7 bases remained unmatched. The germline V gene encodes CDR1 MNHEY and CDR2 SVGAGI. This CDR3 is 15 amino acids long. Written as DNA, the CDR3 is TGTGCCAGCAGTCTTACAGGGGGCGGGGCAGATACGCAGTATTTT. This encodes CASSLTGGGADTQYF.

The rearrangement joins TRBV4-2 to TRBJ2-5; 7 bases align to TRBD2. Gene TRBJ2-7 matches the end of the DNA better, so the J call may be wrong. The CDR3 length is 16 residues. Germline-derived CDR1 and CDR2 are LGHNA and YNFKEQ. The CDR3 region has the DNA TGTGCCAGCAGCCCCCTGGCGGGAGAGAGGTCCTACGAGCAGTACTTC. Its translation is CASSPLAGERSYEQYF.

This clone came up a few times. V is TRBV30 and J is TRBJ2-3; 8 bases line up with TRBD2. CDR3 length: 14 amino acids. Germline V gives CDR1 GTSNPN, CDR2 SVGIG (reference sequence). Trimming removed 2 bases from V and 5 bases from J; junction bases left unmatched: 6. The CDR3 is CAWSRLAGLDTQYF. CDR3 nucleotide sequence: TGTGCCTGGAGTAGGCTAGCGGGCCTAGATACGCAGTATTTT. Full variable domain (missing parts from reference TRBV30 and TRBJ2-3): SQTIHQWPATLVQPVGSPLSLECTVEGTSNPNLYWYRQAAGRGLQLLFYSVGIGQISSEVPQNLSASRPQDRQFILSSKKLLLSDSGFYLCAWSRLAGLDTQYFGPGTRLTVL.

The V gene is TRBV9, the J gene TRBJ2-1, with no clear D. Trimming removed 0 bases at V and 4 bases at J, with 8 bases between. The CDR3 spans 14 residues. Germline-derived CDR1 and CDR2 are SGDLS and YYNGEE. The CDR3 region is CASSVVQIYNEQFF. The DNA of the CDR3 is TGTGCCAGCAGCGTAGTACAAATATACAATGAGCAGTTCTTC.